These T cell receptor beta chains were read from a single sample in a study of PD-L1 blockade in urothelial cancer. Using immunoSEQ multiplex PCR, the repertoire was profiled, and TCRdb retains in-frame clones only, with some absent. Among 95,000 to 100,000 clones listed, about nine tenths were seen once. The source was PBMCs, collected around atezolizumab (anti-PD-L1) treatment. The receptors were gathered from a man in his sixties with urothelial cancer. CDR3s include the opening cysteine and the closing phenylalanine or tryptophan. Each record gives: V gene, clone size, J gene, D gene, CDR3 protein, CDR3 DNA. D genes are given only for firm matches. Size values are once, few and many counts, or a class for expanded clones, and some rows have none.

TRBV19	NA	TRBJ2-2	TRBD2	CASSENPGLAGNTGELFF	TGTGCCAGTAGCGAAAACCCCGGACTAGCGGGGAACACCGGGGAGCTGTTTTTT
TRBV5-5	NA	TRBJ1-2	NA	CASSPGDTAYGYTF	TGTGCCAGCAGCCCAGGGGACACTGCCTATGGCTACACCTTC
TRBV11-2	NA	TRBJ2-7	NA	CASSLSRGTALYEQYF	TGTGCCAGCAGCTTATCACGCGGGACAGCCCTCTACGAGCAGTACTTC
TRBV6-5	NA	TRBJ1-6	TRBD1	CASSGQGRNSPLHF	TGTGCCAGCAGTGGACAGGGGCGTAATTCACCCCTCCACTTT
TRBV18	NA	TRBJ2-5	NA	CASSPSGEETQYF	TGTGCCAGCTCACCGAGCGGCGAAGAGACCCAGTACTTC
TRBV6-5	NA	TRBJ2-3	TRBD2	CASSLGGVGDTQYF	TGTGCCAGCAGCTTGGGGGGGGTGGGAGATACGCAGTATTTT
TRBV7-3	NA	TRBJ2-3	NA	CASSLSDREADTQYF	TGTGCCAGCAGCTTATCCGATCGTGAGGCAGATACGCAGTATTTT
TRBV6-1	NA	TRBJ1-2	TRBD1	CASSGGQGGYGYTF	TGTGCCAGCAGTGGGGGACAGGGCGGCTATGGCTACACCTTC
TRBV5-5	NA	TRBJ2-3	TRBD2	CASSFQAGVDTQYF	TGTGCCAGCAGCTTTCAAGCGGGAGTAGATACGCAGTATTTT
TRBV19	NA	TRBJ1-1	TRBD1	CASSTRTGDAFF	TGTGCCAGTAGTACCAGGACAGGGGACGCTTTCTTT
TRBV10-3	NA	TRBJ2-7	NA	CAISESKQAYEQYF	TGTGCCATCAGTGAGTCGAAACAGGCTTACGAGCAGTACTTC
TRBV28	NA	TRBJ1-5	TRBD1	CASSTDRAGVQPQHF	TGTGCCAGCAGTACAGACAGGGCCGGGGTTCAGCCCCAGCATTTT
TRBV7-3	once	TRBJ2-3	TRBD2	CASSPLAGGLDTQYF	TGTGCCAGCAGCCCTCTAGCGGGGGGTTTAGATACGCAGTATTTT
TRBV9	NA	TRBJ2-7	TRBD2	CASSVDGSGGSREQYF	TGTGCCAGCAGCGTAGATGGCAGCGGGGGGTCTCGGGAGCAGTACTTC
TRBV4-3	NA	TRBJ1-2	NA	CASSQDEGGNYGYTF	TGCGCCAGCAGCCAAGACGAAGGGGGAAACTATGGCTACACCTTC
TRBV28	NA	TRBJ1-2	NA	CASTPRGTGYGYTF	TGTGCCAGCACCCCCCGGGGGACGGGCTATGGCTACACCTTC
TRBV6-5	NA	TRBJ2-3	NA	CASTAAGADTQYF	TGTGCCAGCACCGCAGCGGGTGCAGATACGCAGTATTTT